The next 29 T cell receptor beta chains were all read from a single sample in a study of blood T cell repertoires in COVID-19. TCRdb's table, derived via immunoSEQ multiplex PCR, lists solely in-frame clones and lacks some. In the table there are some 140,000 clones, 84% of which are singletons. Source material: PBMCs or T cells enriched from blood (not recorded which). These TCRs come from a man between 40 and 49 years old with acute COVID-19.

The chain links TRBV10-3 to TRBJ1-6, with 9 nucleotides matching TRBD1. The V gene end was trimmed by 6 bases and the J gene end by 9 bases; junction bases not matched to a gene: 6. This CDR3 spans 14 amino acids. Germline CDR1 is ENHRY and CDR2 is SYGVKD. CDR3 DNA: TGTGCCATCAGCCCCGGGACAGGGTTTTCACCCCTCCACTTT. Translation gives CAISPGTGFSPLHF.

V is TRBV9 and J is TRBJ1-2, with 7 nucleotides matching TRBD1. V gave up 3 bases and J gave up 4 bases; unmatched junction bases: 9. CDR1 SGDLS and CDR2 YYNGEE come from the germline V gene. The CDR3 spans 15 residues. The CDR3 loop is CASSGYDRAGYGYTF. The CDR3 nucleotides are TGTGCCAGCAGCGGCTACGACAGGGCCGGCTATGGCTACACCTTC.

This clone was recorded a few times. The CDR3 nucleotides are TGCAGCGTTGTCTCTGCTAGTCGGCCCCAGCATTTT. Translated, it gives CSVVSASRPQHF. The rearrangement links TRBV29-1 to TRBJ1-5; D gene ambiguous. CDR3 size: 12 residues. Per the germline V gene, CDR1 is SQVTM and CDR2 is ANQGSEA. V shed 4 bases and J shed 9 bases, with 13 bases lying between them.

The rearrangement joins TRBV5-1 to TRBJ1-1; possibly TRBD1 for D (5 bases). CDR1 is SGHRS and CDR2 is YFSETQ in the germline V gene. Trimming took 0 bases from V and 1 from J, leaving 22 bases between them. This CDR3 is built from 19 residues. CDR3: CASSLAPSGLTRENTEAFF. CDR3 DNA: TGCGCCAGCAGCTTGGCCCCTTCGGGACTCACTCGGGAGAACACTGAAGCTTTCTTT.

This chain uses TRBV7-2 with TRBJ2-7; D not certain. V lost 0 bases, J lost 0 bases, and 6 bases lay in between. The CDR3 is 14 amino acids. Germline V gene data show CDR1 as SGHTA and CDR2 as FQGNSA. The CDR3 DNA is TGTGCCAGCAGCTTAGCGATGGCCTCCTACGAGCAGTACTTC. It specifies CASSLAMASYEQYF.

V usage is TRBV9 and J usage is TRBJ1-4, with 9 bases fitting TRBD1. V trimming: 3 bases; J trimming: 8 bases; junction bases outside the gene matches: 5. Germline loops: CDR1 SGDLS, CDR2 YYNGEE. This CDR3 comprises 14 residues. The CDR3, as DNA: TGTGCCAGCAGCGGAGGGGACAGGGAAGAAAAACTGTTTTTT. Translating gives CASSGGDREEKLFF.

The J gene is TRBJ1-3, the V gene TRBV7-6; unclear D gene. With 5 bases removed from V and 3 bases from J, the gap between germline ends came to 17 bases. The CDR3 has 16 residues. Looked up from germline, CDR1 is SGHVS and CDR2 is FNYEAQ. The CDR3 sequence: CASSPGEEVFGNTIYF. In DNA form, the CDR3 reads TGTGCCAGCAGCCCCGGCGAGGAGGTCTTTGGAAACACCATATATTTT.

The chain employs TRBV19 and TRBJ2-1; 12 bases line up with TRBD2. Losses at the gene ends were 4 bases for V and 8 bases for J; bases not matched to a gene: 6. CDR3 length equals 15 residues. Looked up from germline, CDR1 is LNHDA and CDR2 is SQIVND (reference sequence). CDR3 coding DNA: TGTGCCAGTAGTACGGGGCTAGCGGGAGGGCATGAGCAGTTCTTC. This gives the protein CASSTGLAGGHEQFF.

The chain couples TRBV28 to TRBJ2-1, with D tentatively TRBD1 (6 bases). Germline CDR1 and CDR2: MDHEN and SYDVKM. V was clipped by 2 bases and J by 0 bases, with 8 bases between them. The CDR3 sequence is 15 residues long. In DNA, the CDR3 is TGTGCCAGCAGTTTAACAGGGCTCTCCTACAATGAGCAGTTCTTC. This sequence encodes CASSLTGLSYNEQFF. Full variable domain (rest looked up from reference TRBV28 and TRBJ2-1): DVKVTQSSRYLVKRTGEKVFLECVQDMDHENMFWYRQDPGLGLRLIYFSYDVKMKEKGDIPEGYSVSREKKERFSLILESASTNQTSMYLCASSLTGLSYNEQFFGPGTRLTVL.

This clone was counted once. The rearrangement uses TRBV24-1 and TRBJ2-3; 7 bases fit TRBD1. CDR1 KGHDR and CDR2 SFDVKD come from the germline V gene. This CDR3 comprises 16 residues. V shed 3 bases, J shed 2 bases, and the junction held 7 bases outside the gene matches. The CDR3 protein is CATSDTRDSSTDTQYF. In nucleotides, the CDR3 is TGTGCCACCAGTGATACCCGGGACAGCTCCACAGATACGCAGTATTTT.

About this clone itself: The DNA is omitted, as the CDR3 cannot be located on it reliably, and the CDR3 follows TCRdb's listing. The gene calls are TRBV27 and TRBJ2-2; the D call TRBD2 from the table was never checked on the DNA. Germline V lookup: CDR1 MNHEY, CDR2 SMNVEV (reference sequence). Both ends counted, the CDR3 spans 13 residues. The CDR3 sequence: CASSLLRAGELFF.

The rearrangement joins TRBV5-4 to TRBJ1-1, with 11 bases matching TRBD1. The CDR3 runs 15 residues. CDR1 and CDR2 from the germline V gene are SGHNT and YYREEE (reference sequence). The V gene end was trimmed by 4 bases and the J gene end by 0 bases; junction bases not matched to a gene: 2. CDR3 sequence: CASSRGQGVNTEAFF. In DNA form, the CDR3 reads TGTGCCAGCAGCAGGGGACAGGGGGTGAACACTGAAGCTTTCTTT.

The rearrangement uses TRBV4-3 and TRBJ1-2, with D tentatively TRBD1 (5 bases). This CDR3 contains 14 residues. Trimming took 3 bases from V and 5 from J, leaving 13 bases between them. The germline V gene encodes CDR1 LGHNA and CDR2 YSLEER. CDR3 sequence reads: CASSQQGSWYGYTF. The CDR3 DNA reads TGCGCCAGCAGCCAGCAGGGTTCGTGGTATGGCTACACCTTC.

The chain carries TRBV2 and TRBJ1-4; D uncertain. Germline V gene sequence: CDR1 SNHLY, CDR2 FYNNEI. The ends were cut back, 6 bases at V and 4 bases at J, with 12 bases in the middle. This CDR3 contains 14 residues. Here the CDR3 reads CASSLDIVNEKLFF. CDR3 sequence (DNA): TGTGCCAGCAGCCTCGACATCGTTAATGAAAAACTGTTTTTT. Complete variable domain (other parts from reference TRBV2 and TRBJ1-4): EPEVTQTPSHQVTQMGQEVILRCVPISNHLYFYWYRQILGQKVEFLVSFYNNEISEKSEIFDDQFSVERPDGSNFTLKIRSTKLEDSAMYFCASSLDIVNEKLFFGSGTQLSVL.

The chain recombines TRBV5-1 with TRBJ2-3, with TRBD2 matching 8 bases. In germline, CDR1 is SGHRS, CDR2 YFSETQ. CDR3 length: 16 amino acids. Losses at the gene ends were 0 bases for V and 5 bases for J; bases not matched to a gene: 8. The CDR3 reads CASSLGRTSWRDTQYF. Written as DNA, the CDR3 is TGCGCCAGCAGCTTGGGGCGGACTAGCTGGCGAGATACGCAGTATTTT.

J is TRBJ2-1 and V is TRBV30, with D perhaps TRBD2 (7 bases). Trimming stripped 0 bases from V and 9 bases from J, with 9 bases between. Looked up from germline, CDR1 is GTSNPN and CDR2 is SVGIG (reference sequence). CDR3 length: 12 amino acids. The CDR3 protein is CAWSVGGGEQFF. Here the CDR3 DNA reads TGTGCCTGGAGTGTGGGAGGGGGTGAGCAGTTCTTC.

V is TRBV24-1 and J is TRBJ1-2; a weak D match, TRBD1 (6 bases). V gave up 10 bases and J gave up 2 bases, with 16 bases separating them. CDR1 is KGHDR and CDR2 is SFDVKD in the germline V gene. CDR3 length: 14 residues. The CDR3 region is CATSRGGTNYGYTF. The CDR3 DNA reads TGTGCCACTTCTAGGGGGGGTACCAACTATGGCTACACCTTC.

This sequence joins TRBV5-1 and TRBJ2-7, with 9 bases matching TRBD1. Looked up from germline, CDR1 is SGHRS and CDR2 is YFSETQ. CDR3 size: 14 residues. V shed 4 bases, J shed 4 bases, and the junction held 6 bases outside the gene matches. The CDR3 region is CASSGTGSLYEQYF. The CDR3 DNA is TGCGCCAGCAGCGGGACAGGGTCCCTTTACGAGCAGTACTTC.

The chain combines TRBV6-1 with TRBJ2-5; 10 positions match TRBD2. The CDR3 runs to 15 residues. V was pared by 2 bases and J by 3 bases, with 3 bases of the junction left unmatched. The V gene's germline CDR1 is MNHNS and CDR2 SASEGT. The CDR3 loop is CASSELAGDEETQYF. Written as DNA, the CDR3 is TGTGCCAGCAGTGAACTAGCGGGGGATGAAGAGACCCAGTACTTC.

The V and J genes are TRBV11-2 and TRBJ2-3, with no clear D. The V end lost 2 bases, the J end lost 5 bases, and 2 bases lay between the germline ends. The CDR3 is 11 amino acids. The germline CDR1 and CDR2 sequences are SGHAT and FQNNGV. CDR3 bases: TGTGCCAGCAGCTTACAAGATACGCAGTATTTT. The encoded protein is CASSLQDTQYF.

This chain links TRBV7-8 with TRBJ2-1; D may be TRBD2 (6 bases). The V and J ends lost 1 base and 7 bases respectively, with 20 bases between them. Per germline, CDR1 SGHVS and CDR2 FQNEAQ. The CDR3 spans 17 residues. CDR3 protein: CASSLELVAEGRNEQFF. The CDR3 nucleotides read TGTGCCAGCAGCTTAGAATTGGTAGCGGAGGGAAGGAATGAGCAGTTCTTC.

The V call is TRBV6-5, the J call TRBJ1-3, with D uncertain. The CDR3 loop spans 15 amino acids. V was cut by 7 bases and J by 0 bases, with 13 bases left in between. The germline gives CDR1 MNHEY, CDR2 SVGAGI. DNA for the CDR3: TGTGCCAGCACCGTTGGAGGACCCTCTGGAAACACCATATATTTT. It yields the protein CASTVGGPSGNTIYF.

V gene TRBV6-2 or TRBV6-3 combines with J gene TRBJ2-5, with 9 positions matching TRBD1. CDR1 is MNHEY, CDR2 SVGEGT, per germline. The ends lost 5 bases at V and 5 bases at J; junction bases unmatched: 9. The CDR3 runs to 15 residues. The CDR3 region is CASSTRDRDLETQYF. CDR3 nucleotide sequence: TGTGCCAGCAGTACTCGGGACAGGGATTTGGAGACCCAGTACTTC.

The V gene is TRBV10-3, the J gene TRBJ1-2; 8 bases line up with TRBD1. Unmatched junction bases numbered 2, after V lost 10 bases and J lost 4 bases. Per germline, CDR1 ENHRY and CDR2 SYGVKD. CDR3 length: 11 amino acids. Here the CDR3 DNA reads TGTGCCAGCGGACAGGGCTATGGCTACACCTTC. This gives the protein CASGQGYGYTF.

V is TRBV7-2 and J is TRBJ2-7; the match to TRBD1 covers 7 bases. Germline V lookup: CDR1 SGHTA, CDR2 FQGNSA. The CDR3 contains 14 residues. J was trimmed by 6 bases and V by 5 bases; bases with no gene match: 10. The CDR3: CASSLRGQRFEQYF. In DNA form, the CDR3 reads TGTGCCAGCAGCCTCCGGGGACAGAGGTTCGAGCAGTACTTC. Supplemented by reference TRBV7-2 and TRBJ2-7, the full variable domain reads GAGVSQSPSNKVTEKGKDVELRCDPISGHTALYWYRQSLGQGLEFLIYFQGNSAPDKSGLPSDRFSAERTGGSVSTLTIQRTQQEDSAVYLCASSLRGQRFEQYFGPGTRLTVT.

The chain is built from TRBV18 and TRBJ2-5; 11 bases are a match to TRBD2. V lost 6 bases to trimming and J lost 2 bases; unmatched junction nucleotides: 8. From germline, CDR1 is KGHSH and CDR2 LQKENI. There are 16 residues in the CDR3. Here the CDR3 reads CASSYEGLAEQETQYF. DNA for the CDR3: TGTGCCAGCTCCTACGAGGGACTAGCGGAACAAGAGACCCAGTACTTC.

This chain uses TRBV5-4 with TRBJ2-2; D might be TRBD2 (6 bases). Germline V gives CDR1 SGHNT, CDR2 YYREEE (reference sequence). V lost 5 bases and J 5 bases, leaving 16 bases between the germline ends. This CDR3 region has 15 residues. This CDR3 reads CASSLRGLTTGELFF. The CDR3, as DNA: TGTGCCAGCAGTCTAAGAGGACTAACGACCGGGGAGCTGTTTTTT.

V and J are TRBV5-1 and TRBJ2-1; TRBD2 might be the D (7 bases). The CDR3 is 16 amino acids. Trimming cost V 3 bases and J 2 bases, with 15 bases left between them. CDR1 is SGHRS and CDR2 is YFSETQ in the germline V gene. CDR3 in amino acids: CASSSGAGVPYNEQFF. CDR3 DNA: TGCGCCAGCAGCTCGGGGGCGGGAGTCCCCTACAATGAGCAGTTCTTC. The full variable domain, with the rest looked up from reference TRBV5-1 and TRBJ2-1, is KAGVTQTPRYLIKTRGQQVTLSCSPISGHRSVSWYQQTPGQGLQFLFEYFSETQRNKGNFPGRFSGRQFSNSRSEMNVSTLELGDSALYLCASSSGAGVPYNEQFFGPGTRLTVL.

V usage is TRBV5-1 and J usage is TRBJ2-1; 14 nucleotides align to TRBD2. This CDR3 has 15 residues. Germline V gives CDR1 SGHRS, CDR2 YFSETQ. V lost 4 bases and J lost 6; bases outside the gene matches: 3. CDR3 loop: CASSDGTSGGNEQFF. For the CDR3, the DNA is TGCGCCAGCAGCGACGGGACTAGCGGGGGCAATGAGCAGTTCTTC.